The source of this T cell receptor (beta chain) is a study of T cells after posttransplantation cyclophosphamide. The study's findings and limits: Blood and skin or GI T cell repertoires showed limited TRB overlap. Recipient CMV seropositivity and CMV reactivation strongly tracked TRB clonality. Donor CD8+ memory clones often dominated recipient blood repertoires at later times.

At least ten counts were recorded for this clone. Its target is not known. On the day of bone marrow donation, the related graft donor provided peripheral blood. This CDR3 region has 13 residues. Germline V CDR1 and CDR2: MNHEY, SVGAGI. V was cut by 7 bases and J by 8 bases, with 17 bases left in between. Only in-frame clones appear in the TCRdb table, and some are missing; sequencing was by immunoSEQ multiplex PCR. The sample has about 12,000 clones, none seen only once. The TCR was taken from a middle-aged woman in good health, CMV-negative, and a related stem cell transplant donor. Sequences were obtained from PBMCs. This chain joins TRBV6-5 and TRBJ1-2, with no clear D. CDR3 DNA: TGTGCCAGCACCGACACGACACTTCGGGGCTACACCTTC. Its protein product is CASTDTTLRGYTF.